Listed below are T cell receptor beta chains from one sample, sequenced in a study of blood T cell repertoires in COVID-19. The repertoire was sequenced with immunoSEQ multiplex PCR; TCRdb's copy has only in-frame clones and lacks some. The repertoire holds fewer than 500,000 clones, with 81% as singletons. Material: peripheral blood. The source is a human donor with acute or convalescent COVID-19. The donor label of this sample is uncertain. The CDR3 runs from the conserved cysteine through the conserved F or W. Fields, in order: CDR3 length, J gene, D gene, V gene, CDR3 DNA, CDR3 protein. The D gene is left open where the match is weak.

len: 16
j_gene: TRBJ1-2
d_gene: TRBD1
v_gene: TRBV5-4
CDR3nt: TGTGCCAGCAGCTCTAAAACAGGGGGCATGGACTATGGCTACACCTTC
CDR3aa: CASSSKTGGMDYGYTF

len: 12
j_gene: TRBJ1-1
d_gene: -
v_gene: TRBV18
CDR3nt: TGTGCCAGCTCACCAAAACTCACTGAAGCTTTCTTT
CDR3aa: CASSPKLTEAFF

len: 16
j_gene: TRBJ1-2
d_gene: TRBD1
v_gene: TRBV5-8
CDR3nt: TGTGCCAGCAGCCCGGGAGAGAGGACAGGACTCGGTGGCTACACCTTC
CDR3aa: CASSPGERTGLGGYTF

len: 15
j_gene: TRBJ2-7
d_gene: -
v_gene: TRBV5-1
CDR3nt: TGCGCCAGCAGCTTGCGCGGCGGGGGCCCCTACGAGCAGTACTTC
CDR3aa: CASSLRGGGPYEQYF

len: 15
j_gene: TRBJ1-1
d_gene: TRBD1
v_gene: TRBV5-6
CDR3nt: TGTGCCAGCAGCTTGTGGACAGGGGGGAACACTGAAGCTTTCTTT
CDR3aa: CASSLWTGGNTEAFF

len: 16
j_gene: TRBJ2-1
d_gene: -
v_gene: TRBV10-3
CDR3nt: TGTGCCATCAGTGAACCGGGGATGGGGGCCCTAGATGAGCAGTTCTTC
CDR3aa: CAISEPGMGALDEQFF

len: 13
j_gene: TRBJ1-2
d_gene: -
v_gene: TRBV28
CDR3nt: TGTGCCAGCAACCCGTCAGGGCGGTATGGCTACACCTTC
CDR3aa: CASNPSGRYGYTF

len: 17
j_gene: TRBJ1-3
d_gene: -
v_gene: TRBV5-4
CDR3nt: TGTGCCAGCGGATCCCGTCCCGGACAGCTCTCTGGAAACACCATATATTTT
CDR3aa: CASGSRPGQLSGNTIYF

len: 13
j_gene: TRBJ1-6
d_gene: -
v_gene: TRBV2
CDR3nt: TGTGCCAGTAGGGGTTCCTATAATTCACCCCTCCACTTT
CDR3aa: CASRGSYNSPLHF

len: 12
j_gene: TRBJ1-1
d_gene: -
v_gene: TRBV6-5
CDR3nt: TGTGCCAGCAGCAGGGCGGACACTGAAGCTTTCTTT
CDR3aa: CASSRADTEAFF

len: 16
j_gene: TRBJ1-5
d_gene: TRBD1
v_gene: TRBV15
CDR3nt: TGTGCCACCAGCAGATCCGACAGGGGCAGCAATCAGCCCCAGCATTTT
CDR3aa: CATSRSDRGSNQPQHF

len: 14
j_gene: TRBJ1-4
d_gene: -
v_gene: TRBV30
CDR3nt: TGTGCCTGGAGTGTAAACGGGGGAAATGAAAAACTGTTTTTT
CDR3aa: CAWSVNGGNEKLFF

len: 15
j_gene: TRBJ2-5
d_gene: TRBD2
v_gene: TRBV5-1
CDR3nt: TGCGCCAGCAGCTGGGGACTAGCGAGCCCTGAGACCCAGTACTTC
CDR3aa: CASSWGLASPETQYF

len: 15
j_gene: TRBJ1-3
d_gene: -
v_gene: TRBV18
CDR3nt: TGTGCCAGCTCATCGACGCGGACAGCGGGAAACACCATATATTTT
CDR3aa: CASSSTRTAGNTIYF

len: 14
j_gene: TRBJ1-2
d_gene: -
v_gene: TRBV28
CDR3nt: TGTGCCAGCAGTTTGGGGGGGATCCTCTATGGCTACACCTTC
CDR3aa: CASSLGGILYGYTF

len: 13
j_gene: TRBJ2-1
d_gene: -
v_gene: TRBV18
CDR3nt: TGTGCCAGCTCACCGACAGTGTACAATGAGCAGTTCTTC
CDR3aa: CASSPTVYNEQFF

len: 14
j_gene: TRBJ2-7
d_gene: TRBD2
v_gene: TRBV5-1
CDR3nt: TGCGCCAGCAGCTTGGCGGCGGGAGGGCGTGAGCAGTACTTC
CDR3aa: CASSLAAGGREQYF

len: 13
j_gene: TRBJ1-4
d_gene: -
v_gene: TRBV30
CDR3nt: TGTGCCTGGAGGATGACAGGCCTTGAAAAACTGTTTTTT
CDR3aa: CAWRMTGLEKLFF

len: 11
j_gene: TRBJ2-7
d_gene: TRBD1
v_gene: TRBV6-5
CDR3nt: TGTGCCAGCAGTCCAGGGGGCAAGCAGTACTTC
CDR3aa: CASSPGGKQYF

len: 13
j_gene: TRBJ1-4
d_gene: -
v_gene: TRBV19
CDR3nt: TGTGCCAGTAGTAACGTTGGAGGTGAAAAACTGTTTTTT
CDR3aa: CASSNVGGEKLFF

len: 16
j_gene: TRBJ2-1
d_gene: -
v_gene: TRBV9
CDR3nt: TGTGCCAGCAGCGTAGGTCCCACCGGACTCCACAATGAGCAGTTCTTC
CDR3aa: CASSVGPTGLHNEQFF

len: 15
j_gene: TRBJ1-4
d_gene: -
v_gene: TRBV10-2
CDR3nt: TGCGCCACCATGGACAGTACTGCAACTAATGAAAAACTGTTTTTT
CDR3aa: CATMDSTATNEKLFF

len: 12
j_gene: TRBJ1-1
d_gene: -
v_gene: TRBV12-3/TRBV12-4
CDR3nt: TGTGCCAGCAGTCCCGAGAGGGTTGGGGCTTTCTTT
CDR3aa: CASSPERVGAFF

len: 16
j_gene: TRBJ2-7
d_gene: TRBD2
v_gene: TRBV18
CDR3nt: TGTGCCAGCTCACCACCGGTGTTAGCGGGAGTTGGAGAGCAGTACTTC
CDR3aa: CASSPPVLAGVGEQYF

len: 15
j_gene: TRBJ2-3
d_gene: TRBD2
v_gene: TRBV6-4
CDR3nt: TGTGCCAGCATATGTGGACTAGCAATCTCGGATACGCAGTATTTT
CDR3aa: CASICGLAISDTQYF

len: 13
j_gene: TRBJ1-5
d_gene: -
v_gene: TRBV6-5
CDR3nt: TGTGCCAGCAGTACCAACCAGGGGTGGCCCCAGCATTTT
CDR3aa: CASSTNQGWPQHF

len: 14
j_gene: TRBJ1-1
d_gene: -
v_gene: TRBV7-9
CDR3nt: TGTGCCAGCAGCTTACCCCCAGAGGCCACTGAAGCTTTCTTT
CDR3aa: CASSLPPEATEAFF

len: 13
j_gene: TRBJ1-2
d_gene: TRBD1
v_gene: TRBV2
CDR3nt: TGTGCCAGCAGTGAACAGGGGGAGTATGGCTACACCTTC
CDR3aa: CASSEQGEYGYTF

len: 13
j_gene: TRBJ1-2
d_gene: -
v_gene: TRBV3-1/TRBV3-2
CDR3nt: TGTGCCACCCTCAACTTAGTAACCTATGGCTACACCTTC
CDR3aa: CATLNLVTYGYTF